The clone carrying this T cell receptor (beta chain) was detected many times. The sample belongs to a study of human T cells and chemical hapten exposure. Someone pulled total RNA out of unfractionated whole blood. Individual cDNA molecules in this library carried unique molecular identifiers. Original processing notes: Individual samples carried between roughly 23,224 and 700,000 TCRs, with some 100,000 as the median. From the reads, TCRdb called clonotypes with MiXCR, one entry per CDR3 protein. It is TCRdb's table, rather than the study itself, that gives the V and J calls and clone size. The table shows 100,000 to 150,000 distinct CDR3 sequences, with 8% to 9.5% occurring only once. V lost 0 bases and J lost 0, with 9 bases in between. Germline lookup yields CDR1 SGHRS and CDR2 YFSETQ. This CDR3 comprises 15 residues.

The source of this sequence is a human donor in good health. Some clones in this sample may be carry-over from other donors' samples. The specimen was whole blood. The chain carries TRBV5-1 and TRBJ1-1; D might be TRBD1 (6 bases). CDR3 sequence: CASSLGGGMNTEAFF. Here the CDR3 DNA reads TGCGCCAGCAGCTTGGGAGGGGGGATGAACACTGAAGCTTTCTTT. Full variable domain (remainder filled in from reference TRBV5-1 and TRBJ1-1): KAGVTQTPRYLIKTRGQQVTLSCSPISGHRSVSWYQQTPGQGLQFLFEYFSETQRNKGNFPGRFSGRQFSNSRSEMNVSTLELGDSALYLCASSLGGGMNTEAFFGQGTRLTVV.